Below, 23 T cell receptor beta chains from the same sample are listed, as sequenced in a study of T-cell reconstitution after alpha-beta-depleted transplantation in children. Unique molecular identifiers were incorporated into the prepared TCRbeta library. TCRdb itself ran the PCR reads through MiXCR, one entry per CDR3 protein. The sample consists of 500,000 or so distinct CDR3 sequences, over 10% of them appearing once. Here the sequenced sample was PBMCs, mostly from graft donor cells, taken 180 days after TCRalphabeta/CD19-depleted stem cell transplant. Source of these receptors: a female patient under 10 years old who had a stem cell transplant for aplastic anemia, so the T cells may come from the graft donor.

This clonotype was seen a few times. CDR3: CASSQDLQNSPLHF. The CDR3 region has the DNA TGTGCCAGCAGCCAAGATCTTCAGAATTCACCCCTCCACTTT. The J gene is TRBJ1-6, the V gene TRBV3-1; unclear D gene. Germline values: CDR1 LGHDT, CDR2 YNNKEL (reference sequence). Trimming took off 0 bases at V and 7 bases at J, with 7 bases between the two ends. This CDR3 comprises 14 residues.

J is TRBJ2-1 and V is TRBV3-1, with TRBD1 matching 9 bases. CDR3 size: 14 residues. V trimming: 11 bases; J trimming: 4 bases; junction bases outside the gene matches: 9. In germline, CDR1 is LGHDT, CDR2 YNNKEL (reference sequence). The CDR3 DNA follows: TGTGCCGCCGAGACACAGGGGGCGTACAATGAGCAGTTCTTC. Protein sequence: CAAETQGAYNEQFF.

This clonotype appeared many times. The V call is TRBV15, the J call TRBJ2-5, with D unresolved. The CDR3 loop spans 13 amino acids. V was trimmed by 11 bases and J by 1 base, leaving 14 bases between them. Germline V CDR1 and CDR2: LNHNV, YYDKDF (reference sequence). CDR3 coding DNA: TGTGCCTCCGGTAGCCGGACCCAAGAGACCCAGTACTTC. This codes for CASGSRTQETQYF.

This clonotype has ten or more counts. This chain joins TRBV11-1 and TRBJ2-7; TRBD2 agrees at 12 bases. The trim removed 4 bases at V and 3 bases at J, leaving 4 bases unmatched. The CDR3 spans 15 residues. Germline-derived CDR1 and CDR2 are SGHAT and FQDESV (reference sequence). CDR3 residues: CASSWQGLAGYEQYF. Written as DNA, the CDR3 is TGTGCCAGCAGCTGGCAGGGACTAGCGGGCTACGAGCAGTACTTC.

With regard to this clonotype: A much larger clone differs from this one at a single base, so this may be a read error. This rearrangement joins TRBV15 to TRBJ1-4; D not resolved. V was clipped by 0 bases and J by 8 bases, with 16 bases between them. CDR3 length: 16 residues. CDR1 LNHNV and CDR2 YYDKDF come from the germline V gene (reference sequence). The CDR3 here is CATSRDWRGLQEKLFF. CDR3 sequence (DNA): TGTGCCACCAGCAGAGATTGGAGAGGGTTACAAGAAAAACTGTTTTTT.

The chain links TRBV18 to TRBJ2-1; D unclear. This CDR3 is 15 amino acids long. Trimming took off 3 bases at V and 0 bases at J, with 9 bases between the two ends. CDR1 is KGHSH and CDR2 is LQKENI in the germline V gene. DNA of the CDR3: TGTGCCAGCTCACCCCCGGACCGCTCCTACAATGAGCAGTTCTTC. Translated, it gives CASSPPDRSYNEQFF. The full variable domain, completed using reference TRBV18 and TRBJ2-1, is NAGVMQNPRHLVRRRGQEARLRCSPMKGHSHVYWYRQLPEEGLKFMVYLQKENIIDESGMPKERFSAEFPKEGPSILRIQQVVRGDSAAYFCASSPPDRSYNEQFFGPGTRLTVL.

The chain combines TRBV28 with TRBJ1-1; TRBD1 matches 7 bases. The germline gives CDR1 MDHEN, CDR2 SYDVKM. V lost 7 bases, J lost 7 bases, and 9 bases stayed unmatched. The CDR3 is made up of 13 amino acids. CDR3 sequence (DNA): TGTGCCAGCATCCGGGACAGCAGAAATGAAGCTTTCTTT. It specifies CASIRDSRNEAFF.

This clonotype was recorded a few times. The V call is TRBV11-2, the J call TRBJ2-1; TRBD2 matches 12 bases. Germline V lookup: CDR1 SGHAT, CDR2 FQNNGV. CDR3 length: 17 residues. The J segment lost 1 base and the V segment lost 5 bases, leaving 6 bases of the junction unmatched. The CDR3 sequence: CASSPPTSGRSYNEQFF. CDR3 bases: TGTGCCAGCAGCCCGCCTACTAGCGGGAGGTCCTACAATGAGCAGTTCTTC.

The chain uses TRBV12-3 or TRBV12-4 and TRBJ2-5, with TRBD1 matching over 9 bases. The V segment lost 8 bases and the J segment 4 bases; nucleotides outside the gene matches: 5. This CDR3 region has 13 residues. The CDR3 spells CASRNRGLETQYF. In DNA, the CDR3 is TGTGCCAGCCGAAACAGGGGGCTAGAGACCCAGTACTTC.

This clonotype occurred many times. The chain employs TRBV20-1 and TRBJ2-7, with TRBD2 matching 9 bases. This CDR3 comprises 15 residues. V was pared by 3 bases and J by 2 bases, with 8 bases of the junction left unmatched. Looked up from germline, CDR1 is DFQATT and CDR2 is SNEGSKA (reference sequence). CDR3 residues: CSASPASGITYEQYF. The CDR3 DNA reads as TGCAGTGCTAGCCCGGCTAGCGGGATAACCTACGAGCAGTACTTC.

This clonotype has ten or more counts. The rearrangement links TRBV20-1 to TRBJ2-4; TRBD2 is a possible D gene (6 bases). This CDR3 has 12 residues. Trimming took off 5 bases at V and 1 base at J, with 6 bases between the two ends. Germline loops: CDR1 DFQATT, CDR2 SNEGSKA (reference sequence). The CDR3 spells CSAGGAKNIQYF. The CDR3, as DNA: TGCAGTGCTGGGGGGGCCAAAAACATTCAGTACTTC.

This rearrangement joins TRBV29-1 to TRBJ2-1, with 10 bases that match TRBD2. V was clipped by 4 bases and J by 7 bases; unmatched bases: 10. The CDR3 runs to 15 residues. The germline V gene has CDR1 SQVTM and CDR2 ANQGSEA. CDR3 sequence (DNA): TGCAGCGTTGGGCTAGGAAGCGGGAGGGCTAATGAGCAGTTCTTC. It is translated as CSVGLGSGRANEQFF.

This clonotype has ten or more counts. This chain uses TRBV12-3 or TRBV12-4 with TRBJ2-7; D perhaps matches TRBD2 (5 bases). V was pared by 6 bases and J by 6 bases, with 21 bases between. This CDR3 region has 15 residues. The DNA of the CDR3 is TGTGCCAGCAGGGAGCGGACTTCGCCCCGTAGCGAGCAGTACTTC. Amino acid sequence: CASRERTSPRSEQYF.

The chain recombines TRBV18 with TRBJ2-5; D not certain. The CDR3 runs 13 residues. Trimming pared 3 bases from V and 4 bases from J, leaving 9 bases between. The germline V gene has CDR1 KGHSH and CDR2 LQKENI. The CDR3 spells CASSPSPRETQYF. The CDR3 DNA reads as TGTGCCAGCTCACCGTCCCCAAGAGAGACCCAGTACTTC.

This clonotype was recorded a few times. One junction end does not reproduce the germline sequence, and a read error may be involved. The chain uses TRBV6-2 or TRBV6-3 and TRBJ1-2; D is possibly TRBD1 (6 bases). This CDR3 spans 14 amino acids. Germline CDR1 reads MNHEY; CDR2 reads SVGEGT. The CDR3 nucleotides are TGCGCCAGCAGTTACAAGACGACAGGCTATGGCTACACCTTC. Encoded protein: CASSYKTTGYGYTF.

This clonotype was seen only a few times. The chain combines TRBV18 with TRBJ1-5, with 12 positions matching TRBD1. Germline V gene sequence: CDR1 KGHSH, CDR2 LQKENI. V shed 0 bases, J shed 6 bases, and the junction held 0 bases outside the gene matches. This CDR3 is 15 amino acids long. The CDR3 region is CASSPPGQGAQPQHF. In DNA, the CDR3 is TGTGCCAGCTCACCACCGGGACAGGGGGCTCAGCCCCAGCATTTT.

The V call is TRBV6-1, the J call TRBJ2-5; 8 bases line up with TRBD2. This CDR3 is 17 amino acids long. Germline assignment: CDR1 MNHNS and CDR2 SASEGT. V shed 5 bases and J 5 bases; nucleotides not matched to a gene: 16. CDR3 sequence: CASSPSVIAGIRETQYF. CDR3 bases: TGTGCCAGCAGTCCGTCGGTTATAGCGGGAATACGGGAGACCCAGTACTTC.

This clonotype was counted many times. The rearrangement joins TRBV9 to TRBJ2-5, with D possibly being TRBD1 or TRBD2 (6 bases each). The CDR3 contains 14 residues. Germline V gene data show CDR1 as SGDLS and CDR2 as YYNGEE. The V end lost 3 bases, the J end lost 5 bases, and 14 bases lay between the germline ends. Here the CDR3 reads CASSASGAGETQYF. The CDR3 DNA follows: TGTGCCAGCAGCGCGTCGGGGGCTGGGGAGACCCAGTACTTC.

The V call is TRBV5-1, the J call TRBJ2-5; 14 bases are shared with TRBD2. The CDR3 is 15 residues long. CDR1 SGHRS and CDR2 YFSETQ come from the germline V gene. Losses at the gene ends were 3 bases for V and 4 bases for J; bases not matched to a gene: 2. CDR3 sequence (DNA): TGCGCCAGCAGCTGGGGGACTAGCGGGAGAGAGACCCAGTACTTC. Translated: CASSWGTSGRETQYF.

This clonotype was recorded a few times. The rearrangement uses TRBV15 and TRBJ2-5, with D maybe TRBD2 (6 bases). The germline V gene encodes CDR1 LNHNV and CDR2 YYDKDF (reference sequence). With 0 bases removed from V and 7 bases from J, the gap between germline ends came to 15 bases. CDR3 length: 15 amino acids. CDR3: CATSRDITGAGTQYF. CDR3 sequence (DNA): TGTGCCACCAGCAGAGATATTACGGGAGCGGGGACCCAGTACTTC.

CDR3 amino acids: CASSYSWQGAETQYF. The CDR3 bases are TGTGCCAGCAGTTACTCGTGGCAGGGAGCAGAGACCCAGTACTTC. This chain links TRBV6-5 with TRBJ2-5; D tentatively fits TRBD1 or TRBD2 (5 bases each). V shed 0 bases and J shed 4 bases, with 12 bases lying between them. CDR3 length equals 15 residues. Per germline, CDR1 MNHEY and CDR2 SVGAGI.

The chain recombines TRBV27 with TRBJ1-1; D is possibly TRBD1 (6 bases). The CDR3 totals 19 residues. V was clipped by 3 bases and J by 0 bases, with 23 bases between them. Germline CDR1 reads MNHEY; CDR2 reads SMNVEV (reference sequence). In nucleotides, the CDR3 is TGTGCCAGCAGTTTCTTGACAGGATCGCCTAGTCGGATGAACACTGAAGCTTTCTTT. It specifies CASSFLTGSPSRMNTEAFF.

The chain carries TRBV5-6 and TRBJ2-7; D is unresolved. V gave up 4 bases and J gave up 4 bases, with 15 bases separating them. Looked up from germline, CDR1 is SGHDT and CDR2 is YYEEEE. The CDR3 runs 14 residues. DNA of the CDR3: TGTGCCAGCAGCCCGCGAAGGGCGCGATACGAGCAGTACTTC. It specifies CASSPRRARYEQYF. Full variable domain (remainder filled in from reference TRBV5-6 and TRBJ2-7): DAGVTQSPTHLIKTRGQQVTLRCSPKSGHDTVSWYQQALGQGPQFIFQYYEEEERQRGNFPDRFSGHQFPNYSSELNVNALLLGDSALYLCASSPRRARYEQYFGPGTRLTVT.